This entry is about one T cell receptor beta chain. Its antigen is still unknown. This specimen comes from a study of cytomegalovirus exposure and HLA in healthy donors. Overall study: Earlier results showed roughly 110 million unique TCR beta sequences derived from roughly 180 million T cells. The early release's HLA-typed donors yielded some 85 million unique TCRs. Findings and limits, study-wide: Most CMV-associated TCR beta chains appeared HLA-restricted in a later analysis. Fewer than 200 TCR beta chains were listed as cytomegalovirus-associated.

Looked up from germline, CDR1 is MNHNS and CDR2 is SASEGT. The CDR3 runs 13 residues. With 6 bases removed from V and 1 base from J, the gap between germline ends came to 9 bases. PCR involved 60 Vbeta and 13 Jbeta primers. Measured with immunoSEQ multiplex PCR; TCRdb has only the in-frame clones, and not every one. Among over 150,000 clones listed, roughly 77% were seen once. The chain recombines TRBV6-1 with TRBJ1-1; no clear D gene. Source material: PBMCs. This clonotype was sampled from a man aged 30 to 39 in good health and CMV-seropositive. The CDR3 DNA sequence: TGTGCCAGCAGGCCGCGGGCGAACACTGAAGCTTTCTTT. Translated, it gives CASRPRANTEAFF.